The clone carrying this T cell receptor (beta chain) was seen a few times. Antigen: not known. The data are from a study of response to subunit inactivated influenza vaccine. Study-level findings and limits: The authors proposed limited new T cell recruitment per seasonal influenza vaccination.

There are 16 residues in the CDR3. Trimming stripped 4 bases from V and 5 bases from J, with 22 bases between. Germline-derived CDR1 and CDR2 are SGDLS and YYNGEE. One entry per CDR3 protein, called by TCRdb with MiXCR from the RT-PCR reads. The table records 200,000 to 300,000 distinct CDR3 sequences, 12% of them present only once. The source is a man aged 45-65 years who received an inactivated influenza vaccine. The sample in question was non-naive T cells sorted from PBMCs, obtained 14 to 15 days before vaccination. The gene calls are TRBV9 and TRBJ2-7; D is possibly TRBD2 (6 bases). CDR3 sequence (DNA): TGTGCCAGCAGCCCGTTGATTACGGGAGTTTTCCACGAGCAGTACTTC. It translates to CASSPLITGVFHEQYF.